This note documents a single TCR beta chain sequence. Original processing methods: Reference gene primer amplification yielded estimated nucleated cell counts. Libraries were prepared by immunoSEQ multiplex PCR; TCRdb keeps only in-frame clonotypes and omits some of them. D and trimming were read from the DNA, whereas the V and J calls and clone size are those reported in that table. Among about 220,000 clones listed, 65% to 85% were seen once. The germline gives CDR1 LNHDA, CDR2 SQIVND (reference sequence). This CDR3 spans 16 amino acids. With 6 bases clipped from V and 7 bases from J, the junction kept 10 bases outside the gene matches. The data stem from a study of blood T cell repertoires in COVID-19. Donors were grouped by their self-reported clinical history. Cohort 3 recovered donors had two negative PCRs, clearance, or symptom resolution.

Sequenced input: PBMCs or T cells enriched from blood (not recorded which). The TCR originated in a woman in her sixties who had recovered from COVID-19. The V gene is TRBV19, the J gene TRBJ2-1; 12 nucleotides agree with TRBD1. CDR3 sequence reads: CASSTASGQGANEQFF. The CDR3 nucleotides are TGTGCCAGTAGCACCGCTTCGGGACAGGGGGCTAATGAGCAGTTCTTC.